Shown below are 5 T cell receptor beta chains from a single sample sequenced in a study of blood T cell repertoires in COVID-19. Assay: immunoSEQ multiplex PCR; the TCRdb copy retains only in-frame clones and omits some. Of just over 150,000 clones in the sample, around 84% were seen once. Sequences were obtained from peripheral blood. The source is a human donor with acute or convalescent COVID-19. The donor label of this sample is uncertain.

The rearrangement joins TRBV13 to TRBJ2-7; a weak D match, TRBD1 (5 bases). The CDR3 has 14 amino acids. The ends were cut back, 0 bases at V and 0 bases at J, with 6 bases in the middle. Germline V lookup: CDR1 PRHDT, CDR2 FYEKMQ (reference sequence). CDR3 bases: TGTGCCAGCAGCTTAGGTGACAGCTCCTACGAGCAGTACTTC. Its protein product is CASSLGDSSYEQYF.

The rearrangement joins TRBV5-1 to TRBJ2-5; TRBD2 is a possible D gene (6 bases). The V and J ends lost 2 bases and 2 bases respectively, with 16 bases between them. This CDR3 comprises 16 residues. Germline CDR1 SGHRS, CDR2 YFSETQ. CDR3 in amino acids: CASSLVIAVGQETQYF. The CDR3 nucleotides read TGCGCCAGCAGCTTAGTGATAGCGGTAGGGCAAGAGACCCAGTACTTC.

The genes are TRBV30 and TRBJ2-3; 7 bases align to TRBD1. V shed 7 bases and J 0 bases; nucleotides not matched to a gene: 4. The V gene's germline CDR1 is GTSNPN and CDR2 SVGIG (reference sequence). This CDR3 contains 13 residues. CDR3 bases: TGTGCCTACCACAGGGGAAGCACAGATACGCAGTATTTT. It is translated as CAYHRGSTDTQYF. The whole variable domain, remainder taken from reference TRBV30 and TRBJ2-3, is SQTIHQWPATLVQPVGSPLSLECTVEGTSNPNLYWYRQAAGRGLQLLFYSVGIGQISSEVPQNLSASRPQDRQFILSSKKLLLSDSGFYLCAYHRGSTDTQYFGPGTRLTVL.

With regard to this clone: The CDR3 ends on some other residue instead of the conserved phenylalanine or tryptophan, so this is likely a read error. V is TRBV5-6 and J is TRBJ2-2; 7 bases align to TRBD2. Germline V gene sequence: CDR1 SGHDT, CDR2 YYEEEE. Trimming cost V 4 bases and J 9 bases; bases outside gene matches: 6. The CDR3 is 13 residues long. The CDR3 region has the DNA TGTGCCAGCAGCCCCGGACTAGGGAGGGAGCTGTTTCTT. It encodes CASSPGLGRELFL.

The V and J genes are TRBV10-2 and TRBJ2-2; D is possibly TRBD1 (6 bases). Germline assignment: CDR1 WSHSY and CDR2 SAAADI. V was trimmed by 6 bases and J by 3 bases, leaving 17 bases between them. The CDR3 covers 16 residues. CDR3 DNA sequence: TGCGCCAGCAGGGCTCAGCAGGGGCCCTACACCGGGGAGCTGTTTTTT. This encodes CASRAQQGPYTGELFF.